The clone carrying this T cell receptor (beta chain) was observed once. Its antigen is not identified. The data derive from a study of a mutant IDH1 vaccine in newly diagnosed glioma. Study-level information: Vaccination was launched 4-6 weeks after radiotherapy alone, or with temozolomide cycles. The earlier regimen, radiotherapy, temozolomide, or both, was most often both. Whole-study results and caveats: Changes to the top peripheral T cell clonotypes appeared unrelated to pseudoprogression.

Specified time point: week 35, safety follow-up. With topical imiquimod, each dose of the vaccine consisted of 300 ug of mutant IDH1 20-mer peptide. Each tumor in the donors was a new WHO grade 3 or 4 astrocytoma, IDH1-mutant and ATRX-lost. Some clones are missing from TCRdb's copy, which holds only in-frame ones; the method was immunoSEQ multiplex PCR. The sample yields under 40,000 clones, about four fifths seen once. The TCR comes from a young man with glioma. The material sequenced was PBMCs, taken from a glioma patient whose treatment included an IDH1 peptide vaccine.

The DNA of the CDR3 is TGCGCCAGCAGCTTGGTGAGCGGGAGGGCCAGTAATGAGCAGTTCTTC. This gives the protein CASSLVSGRASNEQFF. The V gene is TRBV5-1, the J gene TRBJ2-1, with 10 bases lining up with TRBD2. The V gene end was trimmed by 0 bases and the J gene end by 7 bases; junction bases not matched to a gene: 7. Germline V gene data show CDR1 as SGHRS and CDR2 as YFSETQ. This CDR3 comprises 16 residues.